The clone carrying this TCR beta chain was found a few times. The target antigen is unknown. The entry originates in a study of graft-versus-host responses after intestinal transplantation. On the study more broadly: Multivisceral, liver-intestinal, or isolated intestinal grafts were transplanted into recipients. Uniformly, recipients were administered anti-thymocyte globulin induction with subsequent tacrolimus and steroids for around three years. General study findings and limits: GvH clones were identified in recipient marrow, with some first appearing in ileum or blood.

TCRdb's copy holds only in-frame clones and misses some; the assay was immunoSEQ multiplex PCR. The sample shows 85,000 to 90,000 clones, under 85% of them seen only once. This TCR derives from a human donor who received an intestinal transplant. Sequenced here: unstimulated CD8+ T cells sorted from spleen or lymph node cells, sampled before intestinal transplant.

CDR3 nucleotides: TGTGCCACCTCTTTCTCGTACCCTTCACCCCTCCACTTT. As protein: CATSFSYPSPLHF. The rearrangement links TRBV6-5 to TRBJ1-6; no firm D call. The V gene's germline CDR1 is MNHEY and CDR2 SVGAGI. V lost 10 bases, J lost 9 bases, and 16 bases lay in between. The CDR3 loop spans 13 amino acids.